These 21 T cell receptor beta chains came from one sample sequenced in a study of post-analysis software for immune sequencing data. General observations from the study: TRBV5-6, TRBV5-1 and TRBV20-1 were among a handful of TRBV segments more frequent in patients than controls.

Unique molecular identifiers were present in the TCR beta cDNA libraries. TCRdb processed the PCR reads anew with MiXCR; each CDR3 protein has one entry. The sample records about half a million distinct CDR3 sequences, approximately 46% being singletons. The antigens for these receptors are not known. The sample consisted of blood. All receptors come from a girl aged 5-17 years with multiple sclerosis.

V usage is TRBV20-1 and J usage is TRBJ1-5; 7 bases fit TRBD1. This CDR3 region has 12 residues. Germline V lookup: CDR1 DFQATT, CDR2 SNEGSKA (reference sequence). DNA of the CDR3: TGCAGCAGGGGGAGGGGCCGGGAGCCCCAGCATTTT. The encoded protein is CSRGRGREPQHF.

This clonotype was seen only a few times. The genes are TRBV20-1 and TRBJ2-4; the D gene is possibly TRBD1 (7 bases). TRBJ2-7 matches the DNA end more closely, so the J call is doubtful. This CDR3 has 12 amino acids. Germline CDR1 and CDR2: DFQATT and SNEGSKA (reference sequence). CDR3 in DNA: TGCAGTGCTCCCCGACAGGGAGGCGAGCAGTACTTC. It specifies CSAPRQGGEQYF.

V and J are TRBV20-1 and TRBJ2-1; 9 nucleotides line up with TRBD1. Per germline, CDR1 DFQATT and CDR2 SNEGSKA (reference sequence). The CDR3 is 13 residues long. CDR3 DNA sequence: TGCAGATGCGGGGGACAGGGAAGATATGAGCAGTTCTTC. It encodes CRCGGQGRYEQFF.

This clonotype was recorded once. This may be a read error: a much more frequent sequence differs by one nucleotide. This chain connects TRBV6-1 to TRBJ2-7, with 10 positions matching TRBD1. The CDR3 spans 14 residues. From germline, CDR1 is MNHNS and CDR2 SASEGT. Written as DNA, the CDR3 is TGTACCAGCAGTGGGGGACAGGGGATCTACGAGCAGTACTTC. Its translation: CTSSGGQGIYEQYF.

V gene TRBV7-3 combines with J gene TRBJ2-7, with D possibly TRBD1 on 6 matching bases. Trimming stripped 3 bases from V and 0 bases from J, with 12 bases between. Germline V gene data show CDR1 as SGHTA and CDR2 as FQGTGA. The CDR3 sequence is 15 residues long. The CDR3 sequence is CASSFRQGSSYEQYF. In DNA form, the CDR3 reads TGTGCCAGCAGCTTCCGGCAGGGGAGCTCCTACGAGCAGTACTTC. Filled out from reference TRBV7-3 and TRBJ2-7, the complete variable domain reads GAGVSQTPSNKVTEKGKYVELRCDPISGHTALYWYRQSLGQGPEFLIYFQGTGAADDSGLPNDRFFAVRPEGSVSTLKIQRTERGDSAVYLCASSFRQGSSYEQYFGPGTRLTVT.

The gene calls are TRBV7-9 and TRBJ2-7; possibly TRBD1 or TRBD2 for D (5 bases each). Germline CDR1 and CDR2: SEHNR and FQNEAQ (reference sequence). The CDR3 length is 13 residues. Trimming cost V 6 bases and J 4 bases, with 13 bases left between them. The CDR3 is CASSPGWGYEQYF. The DNA of the CDR3 is TGTGCCAGCAGTCCCGGTTGGGGGTACGAGCAGTACTTC. Together with reference TRBV7-9 and TRBJ2-7, the CDR3 gives the full variable domain: DTGVSQNPRHKITKRGQNVTFRCDPISEHNRLYWYRQTLGQGPEFLTYFQNEAQLEKSRLLSDRFSAERPKGSFSTLEIQRTEQGDSAMYLCASSPGWGYEQYFGPGTRLTVT.

The V call is TRBV20-1, the J call TRBJ2-5; D may be TRBD1 (5 bases). The V end lost 3 bases, the J end lost 1 base, and 9 bases lay between the germline ends. The CDR3 is made up of 13 amino acids. From germline, CDR1 is DFQATT and CDR2 SNEGSKA (reference sequence). DNA of the CDR3: TGCAGTGCTAGGCGGACAATCCAAGAGACCCAGTACTTC. Translation: CSARRTIQETQYF.

There are a few counts of this clonotype. V and J are TRBV12-3 or TRBV12-4 and TRBJ2-1; D remains unclear. This CDR3 has 13 amino acids. V lost 5 bases to trimming and J lost 4 bases, with 9 bases between them. The CDR3 nucleotides are TGTGCCAGCAGTATAAGGGATTACAATGAGCAGTTCTTC. Amino acids: CASSIRDYNEQFF.

Written as DNA, the CDR3 is TGTGCCAGCAGTTCCCCAGGGGGGGAGACCCAGTTCTTC. Residues: CASSSPGGETQFF. The chain couples TRBV12-3 or TRBV12-4 to TRBJ2-1; D could derive from TRBD1 or TRBD2 (7 bases each). The CDR3 runs 13 residues. V was pared by 4 bases and J by 13 bases, with 17 bases between.

This clonotype has a handful of counts. The V call is TRBV9, the J call TRBJ1-2, with D possibly TRBD1 on 6 matching bases. CDR1 is SGDLS, CDR2 YYNGEE, per germline. V lost 0 bases and J 0 bases, leaving 9 bases between the germline ends. This CDR3 contains 15 residues. The CDR3 DNA follows: TGTGCCAGCAGCGTAGGGACAGTCCCTAACTATGGCTACACCTTC. Residues: CASSVGTVPNYGYTF.

The rearrangement joins TRBV12-3 or TRBV12-4 to TRBJ2-5, with 9 bases aligning to TRBD2. Judging by the DNA end, TRBJ2-7 fits better; the J call may be wrong. This CDR3 region has 15 residues. The CDR3 DNA follows: TGTGCCAGCAGTCTCCGGACTAGCGTAGCATACGAGCAGTACTTC. It specifies CASSLRTSVAYEQYF.

The chain uses TRBV4-3 and TRBJ2-7, with 7 bases matching TRBD2. Germline lookup yields CDR1 LGHNA and CDR2 YSLEER. Trimming took 0 bases from V and 4 from J; bases not matched to a gene: 12. This CDR3 has 17 residues. The chain's CDR3 is CASSQDSAGVIRYEQYF. The CDR3 region has the DNA TGCGCCAGCAGCCAAGATTCCGCGGGAGTCATCAGGTACGAGCAGTACTTC.

The chain has TRBV24-1 and TRBJ2-1; D uncertain. V gave up 2 bases and J gave up 2 bases, with 12 bases separating them. The CDR3 spans 16 residues. The V gene's germline CDR1 is KGHDR and CDR2 SFDVKD. CDR3 sequence reads: CATSDSKGITYNEQFF. The CDR3 DNA reads as TGTGCCACCAGTGATTCGAAGGGTATAACCTACAATGAGCAGTTCTTC.

The rearrangement links TRBV5-1 to TRBJ2-5; D unclear. The V end lost 1 base, the J end lost 5 bases, and 15 bases lay between the germline ends. Germline V CDR1 and CDR2: SGHRS, YFSETQ. The CDR3 is 15 amino acids. The CDR3 bases are TGCGCCAGCAGCTTGAGGTCCGTTGGGCGGGAGACCCAGTACTTC. Translating it yields CASSLRSVGRETQYF.

This clonotype was seen only once. The chain is built from TRBV2 and TRBJ2-7; 7 nucleotides match TRBD2. Trimming removed 6 bases from V and 1 base from J; junction bases left unmatched: 6. There are 14 residues in the CDR3. Germline-derived CDR1 and CDR2 are SNHLY and FYNNEI. The CDR3 sequence is CASSPGGLSYEQYF. DNA of the CDR3: TGTGCCAGCAGCCCGGGGGGATTATCCTACGAGCAGTACTTC.

This clonotype came up a few times. The chain is built from TRBV27 and TRBJ2-3; D might be TRBD1 or TRBD2, each matching 5 bases. The germline V gene encodes CDR1 MNHEY and CDR2 SMNVEV (reference sequence). Trimming removed 2 bases from V and 4 bases from J, with 10 bases in between. This CDR3 is 14 amino acids long. CDR3 DNA: TGTGCCAGCAGTTTACGGGACCAAGCAGATACGCAGTATTTT. This encodes CASSLRDQADTQYF.

The V gene is TRBV19, the J gene TRBJ1-1; tentatively, D is TRBD1 (5 bases). Germline CDR1 is LNHDA and CDR2 is SQIVND (reference sequence). V was pared by 5 bases and J by 4 bases, with 11 bases between. CDR3 length equals 13 residues. The CDR3 nucleotides read TGTGCCAGTAGTCTAGGGGTCATCACTGAAGCTTTCTTT. Its protein product is CASSLGVITEAFF.

The chain carries TRBV20-1 and TRBJ2-1; 11 bases fit TRBD1. V shed 5 bases, J shed 5 bases, and the junction held 11 bases outside the gene matches. This CDR3 is built from 16 residues. CDR1 and CDR2 (germline): DFQATT, SNEGSKA (reference sequence). CDR3 sequence reads: CSALSPGQGVNNEQFF. DNA for the CDR3: TGCAGTGCTCTTAGCCCGGGACAGGGGGTGAACAATGAGCAGTTCTTC.

The rearrangement uses TRBV20-1 and TRBJ2-3, with D tentatively TRBD2 (7 bases). This CDR3 comprises 13 residues. Germline V gene data show CDR1 as DFQATT and CDR2 as SNEGSKA (reference sequence). With 3 bases removed from V and 4 bases from J, the gap between germline ends came to 11 bases. The CDR3 is CSARGGGSDTQYF. The DNA for the CDR3 is TGCAGTGCTAGGGGAGGGGGGTCAGATACGCAGTATTTT.

V usage is TRBV28 and J usage is TRBJ2-1, with TRBD2 matching 9 bases. The V segment lost 6 bases and the J segment 1 base; nucleotides outside the gene matches: 4. The germline V gene encodes CDR1 MDHEN and CDR2 SYDVKM. The CDR3 covers 15 residues. The CDR3 bases are TGTGCCAGCAGCAAGGGACTAGCTTCCTACAATGAGCAGTTCTTC. It is translated as CASSKGLASYNEQFF.

The chain carries TRBV12-3 or TRBV12-4 and TRBJ2-7; 14 nucleotides align to TRBD2. The CDR3 totals 16 residues. V shed 6 bases and J 3 bases; nucleotides not matched to a gene: 7. Written as DNA, the CDR3 is TGTGCCAGCAGCTCTATCGGACTAGCGGGAGGCTACGAGCAGTACTTC. This translates into CASSSIGLAGGYEQYF.